These 9 T cell receptor beta chains originate from one sample sequenced in a study of T cells in localized non-small cell lung cancer. Sequenced by immunoSEQ multiplex PCR; TCRdb stores in-frame clones only, minus some. The profile shows about 35,000 clones, around 93% of them singletons. This specimen consisted of peripheral blood mononuclear cells, obtained before any cancer treatment. The origin of the receptors is a female donor aged 60 or older with stage II lung adenocarcinoma.

The chain is built from TRBV5-1 and TRBJ1-1; possible D gene TRBD1, 5 bases. V gave up 3 bases and J gave up 1 base, with 16 bases separating them. The CDR3 is 16 residues long. Germline V CDR1 and CDR2: SGHRS, YFSETQ. In DNA form, the CDR3 reads TGCGCCAGCAGCTCCCCCCGCGGGGGTAGGAACACTGAAGCTTTCTTT. Protein sequence: CASSSPRGGRNTEAFF.

This rearrangement joins TRBV6-1 to TRBJ1-5, with 12 nucleotides matching TRBD1. This CDR3 spans 17 amino acids. J was trimmed by 6 bases and V by 4 bases; bases with no gene match: 10. The V gene's germline CDR1 is MNHNS and CDR2 SASEGT. The CDR3 nucleotides read TGTGCCAGCAGTGGCACCGGGACAGGGGGCTTTCGTCAGCCCCAGCATTTT. Its protein product is CASSGTGTGGFRQPQHF.

V gene TRBV10-3 combines with J gene TRBJ1-2; D call uncertain. The V end was cut by 2 bases, the J end by 8 bases, with 15 bases between. The CDR3 spans 14 residues. Germline lookup yields CDR1 ENHRY and CDR2 SYGVKD. The CDR3 nucleotides are TGTGCCATCAGTGAGACCGGACCGGCGGGGGGCTACACCTTC. Protein product: CAISETGPAGGYTF.

This clone was seen a single time. The CDR3 region is CAIRGTQKGDEQFF. DNA of the CDR3: TGTGCCATCAGAGGGACGCAAAAAGGTGATGAGCAGTTCTTC. J is TRBJ2-1 and V is TRBV10-3, with D possibly being TRBD1 or TRBD2 (5 bases each). Germline lookup yields CDR1 ENHRY and CDR2 SYGVKD. The length of the CDR3 is 14 residues. V was cut by 6 bases and J by 8 bases, with 17 bases left in between.

Regarding this clone: Other DNA sequences from this sample encode an identical CDR3 as well. The rearrangement uses TRBV6-1 and TRBJ1-2, with 9 positions matching TRBD1. Trimming took 5 bases from V and 5 from J; bases not matched to a gene: 6. This CDR3 spans 14 amino acids. Looked up from germline, CDR1 is MNHNS and CDR2 is SASEGT. CDR3 sequence (DNA): TGTGCCAGCAGTATGAGGACAGGGGATTATGGCTACACCTTC. Amino acids: CASSMRTGDYGYTF.

The V and J genes are TRBV7-2 and TRBJ2-7, with 7 bases that match TRBD1. Germline values: CDR1 SGHTA, CDR2 FQGNSA. The J segment lost 5 bases and the V segment lost 3 bases, leaving 7 bases of the junction unmatched. The CDR3 totals 14 residues. CDR3 loop: CASSFGQVANEQYF. The CDR3 nucleotides read TGTGCCAGCAGCTTTGGACAGGTAGCCAACGAGCAGTACTTC.

This CDR3 reads CATSVFAGGTGELFF. The CDR3 DNA reads as TGTGCCACCAGCGTATTCGCCGGGGGCACCGGGGAGCTGTTTTTT. V and J are TRBV15 and TRBJ2-2, with D possibly TRBD2 on 6 matching bases. The V gene's germline CDR1 is LNHNV and CDR2 YYDKDF (reference sequence). CDR3 length equals 15 residues. Trimming removed 5 bases at V and 4 bases at J, with 14 bases between.

The chain employs TRBV9 and TRBJ1-1, with TRBD1 as a possible D gene (5 bases). Trimming pared 4 bases from V and 1 base from J, leaving 11 bases between. This CDR3 contains 14 residues. The V gene's germline CDR1 is SGDLS and CDR2 YYNGEE. The CDR3 DNA sequence: TGTGCCAGCAGCACGTCAGGACAGAACACTGAAGCTTTCTTT. Translation gives CASSTSGQNTEAFF.

This clone has just one count. The chain is built from TRBV19 and TRBJ1-1; 7 nucleotides align to TRBD1. The CDR3 covers 14 residues. The germline gives CDR1 LNHDA, CDR2 SQIVND (reference sequence). Trimming took 6 bases from V and 0 from J; bases not matched to a gene: 4. The CDR3 region has the DNA TGTGCCAGTAGGACAGGGCCAATGAACACTGAAGCTTTCTTT. Protein sequence: CASRTGPMNTEAFF. Combining the CDR3 with reference TRBV19 and TRBJ1-1 gives the whole variable domain DGGITQSPKYLFRKEGQNVTLSCEQNLNHDAMYWYRQDPGQGLRLIYYSQIVNDFQKGDIAEGYSVSREKKESFPLTVTSAQKNPTAFYLCASRTGPMNTEAFFGQGTRLTVV.